These 15 T cell receptor beta chains share one sample of origin, sequenced in a study of lymphopenia after photon versus proton radiotherapy (dated by TCRdb to the late 2010s). Library preparation was by the immunoSEQ multiplex PCR assay. TCRdb limited this immuneACCESS table to in-frame rearrangements with V and J called. A share of clones is missing; checked studies link under half to unresolved V genes, and the rest is unexplained. The table for this sample lists about 50,000 clones; roughly nine tenths of them were counted only once. The biggest ten clones account for around 17% of the sample. Sequenced here: peripheral blood, sampled from a patient treated with photon-based radiotherapy. Source of these receptors: a woman between 40 and 50 years old with cholangiocarcinoma.

V and J are TRBV6-6 and TRBJ1-2, with D possibly TRBD1 on 5 matching bases. Trimming removed 6 bases at V and 8 bases at J, with 16 bases between. The CDR3 sequence is 13 residues long. Germline V gives CDR1 MNHNY, CDR2 SVGAGI (reference sequence). Written as DNA, the CDR3 is TGTGCCAGCAGCCTCGGGACCCCCGACGGCTACACCTTC. It yields the protein CASSLGTPDGYTF.

The chain joins TRBV5-6 to TRBJ2-2; 7 nucleotides agree with TRBD1. Losses at the gene ends were 4 bases for V and 3 bases for J; bases not matched to a gene: 6. This CDR3 region has 15 residues. Germline V gene sequence: CDR1 SGHDT, CDR2 YYEEEE. The chain's CDR3 is CASSPKGAHTGELFF. CDR3 DNA sequence: TGTGCCAGCAGCCCCAAGGGGGCCCACACCGGGGAGCTGTTTTTT.

The rearrangement uses TRBV7-9 and TRBJ2-7; the match to TRBD1 covers 7 bases. The germline V gene has CDR1 SEHNR and CDR2 FQNEAQ (reference sequence). J lost 6 bases, V lost 0 bases, and 8 bases had no gene match. CDR3 length: 15 amino acids. The CDR3 nucleotides are TGTGCCAGCAGCTTAGCGCTAGGGGGCGCGGCCGAGCAGTACTTC. This encodes CASSLALGGAAEQYF. Complete variable domain (other parts from reference TRBV7-9 and TRBJ2-7): DTGVSQNPRHKITKRGQNVTFRCDPISEHNRLYWYRQTLGQGPEFLTYFQNEAQLEKSRLLSDRFSAERPKGSFSTLEIQRTEQGDSAMYLCASSLALGGAAEQYFGPGTRLTVT.

The rearrangement uses TRBV16 and TRBJ2-5; maybe TRBD1 (5 bases). The CDR3 is 14 residues long. CDR1 is KGHSY and CDR2 is FQNENV in the germline V gene. V shed 3 bases and J shed 5 bases, with 13 bases lying between them. CDR3 loop: CASSHITSGETQYF. For the CDR3, the DNA is TGTGCCAGCAGCCACATCACCTCAGGGGAGACCCAGTACTTC.

V and J are TRBV2 and TRBJ1-5; D may be TRBD1 (6 bases). The CDR3 sequence is 14 residues long. V lost 3 bases to trimming and J lost 10 bases, with 16 bases between them. The germline V gene has CDR1 SNHLY and CDR2 FYNNEI. The CDR3 DNA follows: TGTGCCAGCAGTGAGAACCGCCAGGGGTATCCCCAGCATTTT. Protein sequence: CASSENRQGYPQHF.

This chain joins TRBV11-2 and TRBJ2-4; no clear D gene. Trimming left V 7 bases short and J 0 bases short, with 13 bases between. This CDR3 contains 15 residues. The germline V gene has CDR1 SGHAT and CDR2 FQNNGV. DNA for the CDR3: TGTGCCAGCACTCAAGAGAGATCAGCCAAAAACATTCAGTACTTC. Translating it yields CASTQERSAKNIQYF.

The chain joins TRBV9 to TRBJ2-7; possible D gene TRBD2, 5 bases. The CDR3 has 13 residues. The germline V and J ends were trimmed by 4 bases and 4 bases, with 12 bases remaining between them. The germline V gene encodes CDR1 SGDLS and CDR2 YYNGEE. The CDR3 sequence is CASSPLEGYEQYF. CDR3 nucleotide sequence: TGTGCCAGCAGCCCCCTTGAGGGATACGAGCAGTACTTC.

This chain joins TRBV5-1 and TRBJ2-7; the D call may be TRBD1 or TRBD2 (5 bases each). This CDR3 has 14 residues. From germline, CDR1 is SGHRS and CDR2 YFSETQ. Trimming took 4 bases from V and 0 from J, leaving 11 bases between them. The CDR3 is CASSGAGSSYEQYF. In nucleotides, the CDR3 is TGCGCCAGCAGCGGGGCAGGGAGCTCCTACGAGCAGTACTTC.

The V gene is TRBV18, the J gene TRBJ1-1; the D gene is possibly TRBD1 (5 bases). The length of the CDR3 is 14 residues. Germline CDR1 and CDR2: KGHSH and LQKENI. V lost 4 bases and J 3 bases, leaving 12 bases between the germline ends. CDR3 loop: CASSHTRVDTEAFF. The CDR3 bases are TGTGCCAGCTCACACACCAGGGTAGACACTGAAGCTTTCTTT.

In its sample, this clone was seen once. This rearrangement joins TRBV9 to TRBJ1-3; a weak D match, TRBD1 (5 bases). CDR3 length: 15 amino acids. Germline CDR1 and CDR2: SGDLS and YYNGEE. V was trimmed by 2 bases and J by 4 bases, leaving 13 bases between them. This CDR3 is CASSVSGALGNTIYF. The CDR3 DNA is TGTGCCAGCAGCGTTTCCGGGGCGTTGGGAAACACCATATATTTT.

This chain joins TRBV6-1 and TRBJ1-2; unclear D gene. Trimming stripped 8 bases from V and 4 bases from J, with 17 bases between. Germline V gene data show CDR1 as MNHNS and CDR2 as SASEGT. CDR3 length: 14 residues. The CDR3 sequence: CASWSQWTSYGYTF. The DNA for the CDR3 is TGTGCCAGCTGGTCCCAGTGGACTAGCTATGGCTACACCTTC.

This clone was detected only once. This chain joins TRBV16 and TRBJ1-4; D gene uncertain. The V end was cut by 5 bases, the J end by 8 bases, with 12 bases between. CDR3 length equals 13 residues. Germline values: CDR1 KGHSY, CDR2 FQNENV. The CDR3 sequence is CASSGPALEKLFF. CDR3 DNA sequence: TGTGCCAGCAGCGGCCCCGCCCTGGAAAAACTGTTTTTT.

The chain uses TRBV19 and TRBJ1-4; D remains unclear. The germline CDR1 and CDR2 sequences are LNHDA and SQIVND (reference sequence). The CDR3 is 17 amino acids. V was pared by 4 bases and J by 0 bases, with 15 bases between. CDR3 loop: CASSTVLQGATNEKLFF. For the CDR3, the DNA is TGTGCCAGTAGTACCGTCCTGCAAGGAGCAACTAATGAAAAACTGTTTTTT. Drawing the rest from reference TRBV19 and TRBJ1-4, the complete variable domain is DGGITQSPKYLFRKEGQNVTLSCEQNLNHDAMYWYRQDPGQGLRLIYYSQIVNDFQKGDIAEGYSVSREKKESFPLTVTSAQKNPTAFYLCASSTVLQGATNEKLFFGSGTQLSVL.

This clone has a single count. V is TRBV2 and J is TRBJ1-1; D gene uncertain. CDR1 and CDR2 from the germline V gene are SNHLY and FYNNEI. Trimming stripped 8 bases from V and 4 bases from J, with 11 bases between. This CDR3 region has 12 residues. The DNA for the CDR3 is TGTGCCAGCGGGGAGCTTTCCACTGAAGCTTTCTTT. Its protein product is CASGELSTEAFF.

This clone was seen only once. The rearrangement links TRBV30 to TRBJ2-7; TRBD1 agrees at 10 bases. CDR1 and CDR2 from the germline V gene are GTSNPN and SVGIG (reference sequence). This CDR3 is built from 17 residues. V lost 0 bases and J lost 4; bases outside the gene matches: 12. The CDR3 coding sequence is TGTGCCTGGAGTGTACGAGTGAGGGACAGGGGCCCATACGAGCAGTACTTC. It specifies CAWSVRVRDRGPYEQYF.